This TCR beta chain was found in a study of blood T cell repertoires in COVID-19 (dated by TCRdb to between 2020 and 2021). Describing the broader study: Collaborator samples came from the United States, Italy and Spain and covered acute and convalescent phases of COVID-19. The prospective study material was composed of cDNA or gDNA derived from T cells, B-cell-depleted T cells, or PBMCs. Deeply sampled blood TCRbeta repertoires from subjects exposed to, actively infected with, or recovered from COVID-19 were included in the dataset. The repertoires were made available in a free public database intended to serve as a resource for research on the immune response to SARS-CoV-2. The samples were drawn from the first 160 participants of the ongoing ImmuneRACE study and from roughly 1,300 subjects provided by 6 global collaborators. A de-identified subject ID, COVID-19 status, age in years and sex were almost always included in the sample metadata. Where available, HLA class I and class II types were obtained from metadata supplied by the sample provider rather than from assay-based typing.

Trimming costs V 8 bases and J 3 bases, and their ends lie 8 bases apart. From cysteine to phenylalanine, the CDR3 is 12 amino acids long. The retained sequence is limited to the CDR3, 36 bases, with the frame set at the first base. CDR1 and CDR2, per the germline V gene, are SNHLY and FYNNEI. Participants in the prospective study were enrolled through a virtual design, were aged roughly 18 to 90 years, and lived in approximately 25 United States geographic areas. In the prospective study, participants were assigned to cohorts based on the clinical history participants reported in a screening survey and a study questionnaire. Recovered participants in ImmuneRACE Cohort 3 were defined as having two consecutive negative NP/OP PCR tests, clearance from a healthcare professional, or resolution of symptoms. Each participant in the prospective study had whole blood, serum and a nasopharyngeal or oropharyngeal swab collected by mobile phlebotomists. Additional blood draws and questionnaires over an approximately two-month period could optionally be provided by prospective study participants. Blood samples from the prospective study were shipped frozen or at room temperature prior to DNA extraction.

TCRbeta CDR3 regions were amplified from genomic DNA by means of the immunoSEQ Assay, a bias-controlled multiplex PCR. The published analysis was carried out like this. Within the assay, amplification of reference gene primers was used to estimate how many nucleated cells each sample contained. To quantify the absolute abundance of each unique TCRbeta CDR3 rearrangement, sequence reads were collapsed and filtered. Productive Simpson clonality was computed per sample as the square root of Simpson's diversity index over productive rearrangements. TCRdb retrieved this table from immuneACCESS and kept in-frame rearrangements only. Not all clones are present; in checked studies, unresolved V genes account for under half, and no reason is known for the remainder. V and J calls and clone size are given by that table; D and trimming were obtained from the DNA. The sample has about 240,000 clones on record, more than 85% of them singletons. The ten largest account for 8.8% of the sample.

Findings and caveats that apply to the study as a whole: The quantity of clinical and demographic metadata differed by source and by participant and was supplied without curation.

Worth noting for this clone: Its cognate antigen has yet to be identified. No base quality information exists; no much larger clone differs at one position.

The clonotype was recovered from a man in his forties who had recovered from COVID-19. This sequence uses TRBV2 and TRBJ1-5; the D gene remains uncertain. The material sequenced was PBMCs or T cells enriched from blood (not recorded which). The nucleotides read TGTGCCAGCGGCCTTAACAATCAGCCCCAGCATTTT. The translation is CASGLNNQPQHF.